Below are 8 T cell receptor beta chains sequenced from a single sample in a study of shared clonotypes between healthy human individuals. The assay was immunoSEQ multiplex PCR, and TCRdb's table has in-frame clones only and misses some. This sample has about 2 million clones, with 85% to 95% found just once. The sample comprised naive CD4+ T cells sorted from blood. As to subset: CD45RA+ positively selected. Receptors originate from a man aged 18 to 29 in good health.

The chain is built from TRBV28 and TRBJ2-7; 8 bases align to TRBD2. With V trimmed by 5 bases and J by 3 bases, 9 bases remained unmatched. CDR1 and CDR2 (germline): MDHEN, SYDVKM. The CDR3 runs to 15 residues. For the CDR3, the DNA is TGTGCCAGCAGTCCACCCCTAGCGGGTGTCTACGAGCAGTACTTC. The encoded protein is CASSPPLAGVYEQYF.

This clone was observed a single time. J is TRBJ1-2 and V is TRBV28; 7 nucleotides line up with TRBD1. The V and J ends lost 6 bases and 8 bases, in that order; junction bases with no gene match: 9. This CDR3 comprises 13 residues. Germline CDR1 MDHEN, CDR2 SYDVKM. CDR3 residues: CASSFRQGTGYTF. Written as DNA, the CDR3 is TGTGCCAGCAGCTTCCGACAGGGCACGGGCTACACCTTC.

This clone has only one observation. V gene TRBV2 combines with J gene TRBJ2-7; 8 bases line up with TRBD1. CDR3 length: 15 amino acids. Germline V CDR1 and CDR2: SNHLY, FYNNEI. Losses at the gene ends were 5 bases for V and 2 bases for J; bases not matched to a gene: 8. This CDR3 is CASSQSGTGAYEQYF. In DNA, the CDR3 is TGTGCCAGCAGTCAATCCGGGACAGGAGCCTACGAGCAGTACTTC.

This chain connects TRBV6-4 to TRBJ2-3; D possibly corresponds to TRBD1 (5 bases). The germline gives CDR1 MRHNA, CDR2 SNTAGT. Trimming removed 4 bases from V and 2 bases from J, with 7 bases in between. This CDR3 has 13 residues. CDR3: CASSGQITDTQYF. In DNA, the CDR3 is TGTGCCAGCAGTGGACAGATCACAGATACGCAGTATTTT.

A word on this clone: The sample holds other DNA sequences that translate to the same CDR3. In DNA, the CDR3 is TGCAGCGTTGGGGACAACTACGAGCAGTACTTC. Translated: CSVGDNYEQYF. The gene calls are TRBV29-1 and TRBJ2-7; D may be TRBD1 (6 bases). This CDR3 spans 11 amino acids. V was cut by 4 bases and J by 3 bases, with 7 bases left in between. Looked up from germline, CDR1 is SQVTM and CDR2 is ANQGSEA.

The chain employs TRBV5-1 and TRBJ1-1; D gene uncertain. CDR1 SGHRS and CDR2 YFSETQ come from the germline V gene. Trimming removed 1 base at V and 0 bases at J, with 16 bases between. This CDR3 spans 17 amino acids. CDR3: CASSLTGTSTMNTEAFF. The CDR3 DNA reads as TGCGCCAGCAGCTTGACGGGAACCTCAACCATGAACACTGAAGCTTTCTTT. Full variable domain (missing parts from reference TRBV5-1 and TRBJ1-1): KAGVTQTPRYLIKTRGQQVTLSCSPISGHRSVSWYQQTPGQGLQFLFEYFSETQRNKGNFPGRFSGRQFSNSRSEMNVSTLELGDSALYLCASSLTGTSTMNTEAFFGQGTRLTVV.

V usage is TRBV5-1 and J usage is TRBJ2-5, with 10 bases matching TRBD2. With V trimmed by 1 base and J by 5 bases, 5 bases remained unmatched. The germline V gene encodes CDR1 SGHRS and CDR2 YFSETQ. The CDR3 is made up of 15 amino acids. As DNA, the CDR3 is TGCGCCAGCAGCTTGACCGGGACTAGCGATGAGACCCAGTACTTC. This codes for CASSLTGTSDETQYF.

The rearrangement uses TRBV29-1 and TRBJ2-3, with 11 positions matching TRBD2. The ends lost 6 bases at V and 5 bases at J; junction bases unmatched: 10. The V gene's germline CDR1 is SQVTM and CDR2 ANQGSEA. The CDR3 length is 15 residues. The CDR3 spells CSVTFSGGAEDTQYF. CDR3 in DNA: TGCAGCGTGACGTTTAGCGGGGGGGCTGAAGATACGCAGTATTTT.